The 27 T cell receptor beta chains presented below share a single source sample, sequenced in a study of T cells in Graves' hyperthyroidism and ophthalmopathy (dated 2019 in TCRdb). Library preparation used multiplex PCR. Sequencing relied on an Illumina HiSeq 2000. The TCR beta CDR3 regions were amplified from RNA transcripts. For the first round of RT-PCR on the TCR CDR3, the HTBI primer set was used together with the Qiagen OneStep RT-PCR kit. TCRdb trimmed public reads at Q25 via fastp, called clones via MiXCR and kept in-frame beta chains. Each entry is one CDR3 protein sequence, shown with its most common DNA and genes. The sample table records some 700,000 distinct CDR3 sequences; 17% of these occur just once. Roughly 15% of the sample lies in the top ten. Sequencing was done on a sample of blood. Receptors originate from a man aged 50-59 years with Graves' hyperthyroidism.

The CDR3 is CASSLGVGLAGVRETQYF. For the CDR3, the DNA is TGCGCCAGCAGCTTGGGCGTGGGACTAGCGGGAGTACGAGAGACCCAGTACTTC. The chain couples TRBV5-1 to TRBJ2-5, with 14 positions matching TRBD2. V gave up 0 bases and J gave up 4 bases; unmatched junction bases: 8. This CDR3 spans 18 amino acids. The germline gives CDR1 SGHRS, CDR2 YFSETQ.

This clonotype was seen ten or more times. The chain is built from TRBV7-2 and TRBJ2-3, with TRBD1 as a possible D gene (6 bases). V was pared by 4 bases and J by 3 bases, with 20 bases between. Germline V gene lookup returns CDR1 SGHTA and CDR2 FQGNSA. The CDR3 spans 17 residues. The CDR3 nucleotides are TGTGCCAGCAGCTCCCAGGGTCCAGGGGACATTACAGATACGCAGTATTTT. Encoded protein: CASSSQGPGDITDTQYF.

The chain couples TRBV20-1 to TRBJ2-1; TRBD2 might be the D (5 bases). The CDR3 spans 12 residues. The V gene's germline CDR1 is DFQATT and CDR2 SNEGSKA (reference sequence). The V end was cut by 7 bases, the J end by 3 bases, with 10 bases between. The CDR3 spells CSGPDYYNEQFF. DNA for the CDR3: TGCAGTGGGCCCGACTACTACAATGAGCAGTTCTTC.

CDR3 bases: TGTGCCAGCAGTCAGGACATGTACGAGCAGTACTTC. Encoded protein: CASSQDMYEQYF. The J gene is TRBJ2-7, the V gene TRBV6-1, with D perhaps TRBD1 (5 bases). The germline CDR1 and CDR2 sequences are MNHNS and SASEGT. Between the trimmed V and J ends, which lost 5 bases and 4 bases, there was a span of 9 bases. The CDR3 sequence is 12 residues long.

The chain has TRBV30 and TRBJ2-3; unclear D gene. Deletions cut 0 bases from V and 8 bases from J, with 9 bases between. Germline assignment: CDR1 GTSNPN and CDR2 SVGIG (reference sequence). CDR3 length: 12 amino acids. The chain's CDR3 is CAWSVGHGTQYF. CDR3 coding DNA: TGTGCCTGGAGTGTTGGTCATGGTACGCAGTATTTT.

This rearrangement joins TRBV9 to TRBJ2-1; 7 nucleotides line up with TRBD1. Germline lookup yields CDR1 SGDLS and CDR2 YYNGEE. The trim removed 0 bases at V and 3 bases at J, leaving 3 bases unmatched. The CDR3 sequence is 15 residues long. CDR3 nucleotide sequence: TGTGCCAGCAGCGTAGGACAGGGCTACTACAATGAGCAGTTCTTC. Translating gives CASSVGQGYYNEQFF.

In this sample, this clonotype turned up a few times. V gene TRBV7-9 combines with J gene TRBJ2-7; D call uncertain. CDR3 length: 14 amino acids. The V and J ends lost 3 bases and 6 bases respectively, with 15 bases between them. In germline, CDR1 is SEHNR, CDR2 FQNEAQ (reference sequence). This CDR3 is CASSFNSAQVEQYF. CDR3 coding DNA: TGTGCCAGCAGCTTCAACTCCGCGCAGGTCGAGCAGTACTTC.

This clonotype was detected many times. The chain recombines TRBV28 with TRBJ1-4; D gene ambiguous. Germline values: CDR1 MDHEN, CDR2 SYDVKM. The CDR3 spans 15 residues. V was clipped by 4 bases and J by 3 bases, with 12 bases between them. CDR3 coding DNA: TGTGCCAGCAGTTCAAGGGTTTGGCCTAATGAAAAACTGTTTTTT. This gives the protein CASSSRVWPNEKLFF.

This clonotype was recorded many times. The rearrangement uses TRBV7-3 and TRBJ1-1, with D unclear. This CDR3 has 15 amino acids. CDR1 and CDR2 from the germline V gene are SGHTA and FQGTGA. V gave up 1 base and J gave up 1 base, with 10 bases separating them. CDR3 in amino acids: CASSLMLLENTEAFF. The CDR3 DNA follows: TGTGCCAGCAGCTTAATGCTACTCGAGAACACTGAAGCTTTCTTT.

This clonotype was picked up many times. V usage is TRBV7-3 and J usage is TRBJ2-2; 11 bases align to TRBD2. Germline-derived CDR1 and CDR2 are SGHTA and FQGTGA. V dropped 5 bases and J dropped 1; count of bases not matched to a gene: 6. The CDR3 extends over 17 amino acids. The chain's CDR3 is CASSPGLAGLNTGELFF. The CDR3 DNA reads as TGTGCCAGCAGCCCCGGACTAGCGGGCCTGAACACCGGGGAGCTGTTTTTT. Drawing the rest from reference TRBV7-3 and TRBJ2-2, the complete variable domain is GAGVSQTPSNKVTEKGKYVELRCDPISGHTALYWYRQSLGQGPEFLIYFQGTGAADDSGLPNDRFFAVRPEGSVSTLKIQRTERGDSAVYLCASSPGLAGLNTGELFFGEGSRLTVL.

This sequence joins TRBV9 and TRBJ1-4, with D tentatively TRBD1 (5 bases). This CDR3 region has 15 residues. In germline, CDR1 is SGDLS, CDR2 YYNGEE. V lost 4 bases to trimming and J lost 8 bases, with 18 bases between them. The CDR3 DNA reads TGTGCCAGCAGCAAAAGCCCCGGGGGGGGAGAAAAACTGTTTTTT. It specifies CASSKSPGGGEKLFF.

The rearrangement joins TRBV7-8 to TRBJ2-6; 7 nucleotides match TRBD1. The trim removed 5 bases at V and 1 base at J, leaving 8 bases unmatched. Germline CDR1 SGHVS, CDR2 FQNEAQ. The CDR3 is 17 residues long. The CDR3 loop is CASSVQGFQSGANVLTF. Written as DNA, the CDR3 is TGTGCCAGCAGCGTACAGGGGTTTCAGTCTGGGGCCAACGTCCTGACTTTC.

The chain combines TRBV28 with TRBJ1-6; 8 bases fit TRBD1. The CDR3 covers 15 residues. Germline CDR1 reads MDHEN; CDR2 reads SYDVKM. V lost 5 bases to trimming and J lost 5 bases; unmatched junction nucleotides: 5. The DNA for the CDR3 is TGTGCCAGCAGTCCCTTGGACAGGGATAATTCACCCCTCCACTTT. It encodes CASSPLDRDNSPLHF.

This clonotype turned up a few times. V is TRBV6-5 and J is TRBJ1-5, with a tentative D call TRBD1 (5 bases). Between the trimmed V and J ends, which lost 0 bases and 3 bases, there was a span of 12 bases. The CDR3 has 16 residues. CDR1 MNHEY and CDR2 SVGAGI come from the germline V gene. CDR3 residues: CASSYSVREYNQPQHF. The CDR3 DNA reads TGTGCCAGCAGTTACTCGGTCAGGGAATACAATCAGCCCCAGCATTTT.

The chain employs TRBV27 and TRBJ1-1; D gene uncertain. The CDR3 loop spans 17 amino acids. CDR1 is MNHEY and CDR2 is SMNVEV in the germline V gene (reference sequence). With 0 bases removed from V and 0 bases from J, the gap between germline ends came to 14 bases. CDR3 nucleotides: TGTGCCAGCAGTTTATCGGAAAAAGGACGTATGAACACTGAAGCTTTCTTT. This codes for CASSLSEKGRMNTEAFF.

The rearrangement links TRBV29-1 to TRBJ1-1; tentatively, D is TRBD1 (6 bases). The length of the CDR3 is 14 residues. V dropped 3 bases and J dropped 4 bases, with 15 bases sitting between them. Per the germline V gene, CDR1 is SQVTM and CDR2 is ANQGSEA. The CDR3 loop reads CSVDSGQWGTEAFF. DNA for the CDR3: TGCAGCGTTGATTCCGGACAGTGGGGCACTGAAGCTTTCTTT.

This clonotype has ten or more counts. Here the CDR3 reads CASSIQGHEQFF. The DNA of the CDR3 is TGTGCCAGCAGTATCCAAGGGCATGAGCAGTTCTTC. The gene calls are TRBV28 and TRBJ2-1, with D unresolved. Germline CDR1 MDHEN, CDR2 SYDVKM. Trimming took 5 bases from V and 8 from J, leaving 10 bases between them. This CDR3 has 12 residues.

The sample holds a few counts of this clonotype. V is TRBV19 and J is TRBJ1-1, with D possibly matching TRBD1 (5 bases). Germline V gene sequence: CDR1 LNHDA, CDR2 SQIVND (reference sequence). V was cut by 5 bases and J by 2 bases, with 15 bases left in between. The CDR3 is made up of 15 amino acids. The chain's CDR3 is CASSPRRGINTEAFF. Here the CDR3 DNA reads TGTGCCAGTAGTCCCCGACGGGGGATCAACACTGAAGCTTTCTTT.

This clonotype occurred many times. The chain couples TRBV12-3 or TRBV12-4 to TRBJ1-5; the D gene is possibly TRBD1 (6 bases). The length of the CDR3 is 15 residues. V was cut by 7 bases and J by 7 bases, with 20 bases left in between. CDR3 coding DNA: TGTGCCAGCACCCAGTCGTCGGGGGCCCGCCAGCCCCAGCATTTT. Its protein product is CASTQSSGARQPQHF.

Ten or more counts support this clonotype. The chain is built from TRBV28 and TRBJ1-1, with TRBD1 matching over 10 bases. CDR1 is MDHEN, CDR2 SYDVKM, per germline. V shed 11 bases and J 6 bases; nucleotides not matched to a gene: 21. The CDR3 spans 17 residues. The DNA of the CDR3 is TGTGCCGTTAAGCCTTGGGGGGACAGGGGACCGCTGGCTGAAGCTTTCTTT. This translates into CAVKPWGDRGPLAEAFF.

The chain couples TRBV13 to TRBJ2-4; D is uncertain. V lost 5 bases to trimming and J lost 6 bases, with 17 bases between them. Germline loops: CDR1 PRHDT, CDR2 FYEKMQ (reference sequence). There are 15 residues in the CDR3. Written as DNA, the CDR3 is TGTGCCAGCAGCACAAACGGTGGGATGACAAACATTCAGTACTTC. Amino acids: CASSTNGGMTNIQYF. The full variable domain, completed using reference TRBV13 and TRBJ2-4, is AAGVIQSPRHLIKEKRETATLKCYPIPRHDTVYWYQQGPGQDPQFLISFYEKMQSDKGSIPDRFSAQQFSDYHSELNMSSLELGDSALYFCASSTNGGMTNIQYFGAGTRLSVL.

A few counts support this clonotype. The V call is TRBV27, the J call TRBJ1-2; D gene ambiguous. The CDR3 has 14 amino acids. From germline, CDR1 is MNHEY and CDR2 SMNVEV (reference sequence). The V end was cut by 2 bases, the J end by 4 bases, with 11 bases between. DNA for the CDR3: TGTGCCAGCAGTTTAGAAGGGTTGGCCTATGGCTACACCTTC. Protein: CASSLEGLAYGYTF.

This clonotype was observed a single time. The gene calls are TRBV11-1 and TRBJ1-4; TRBD1 might be the D (6 bases). The V and J ends lost 5 bases and 6 bases respectively, with 10 bases between them. The CDR3 is 13 amino acids. Per the germline V gene, CDR1 is SGHAT and CDR2 is FQDESV (reference sequence). This CDR3 reads CASSVRTDEKLFF. CDR3 DNA sequence: TGTGCCAGCAGCGTACGGACAGATGAAAAACTGTTTTTT.

V is TRBV20-1 and J is TRBJ2-3, with D hard to call. The V end was cut by 5 bases, the J end by 0 bases, with 9 bases between. Germline lookup yields CDR1 DFQATT and CDR2 SNEGSKA (reference sequence). CDR3 size: 13 residues. The CDR3: CSASSASTDTQYF. CDR3 in DNA: TGCAGTGCTTCCAGCGCTAGCACAGATACGCAGTATTTT.

At least ten counts were recorded for this clonotype. The chain has TRBV15 and TRBJ1-1, with 8 bases that match TRBD1. Germline lookup yields CDR1 LNHNV and CDR2 YYDKDF (reference sequence). Trimming took 3 bases from V and 0 from J; bases not matched to a gene: 0. CDR3 length equals 14 residues. The CDR3 nucleotides read TGTGCCACCAGCAGGGACAGGGTGAACACTGAAGCTTTCTTT. Translation gives CATSRDRVNTEAFF.

This sequence joins TRBV7-8 and TRBJ2-7; D tentatively reads TRBD1 or TRBD2 (5 bases each). CDR3 length: 15 amino acids. V shed 5 bases and J shed 3 bases, with 17 bases lying between them. CDR1 is SGHVS and CDR2 is FQNEAQ in the germline V gene. The CDR3 DNA is TGTGCCAGCAGCCCCGGGACGGAAGCCATCTACGAGCAGTACTTC. The encoded protein is CASSPGTEAIYEQYF.

The chain has TRBV20-1 and TRBJ2-3, with D perhaps TRBD1 or TRBD2 (5 bases each). The CDR3 spans 14 residues. Germline-derived CDR1 and CDR2 are DFQATT and SNEGSKA (reference sequence). Deletions cut 6 bases from V and 0 bases from J, with 13 bases between. CDR3 nucleotides: TGCAGTGCCAGTAGGGGAGCTAGCACAGATACGCAGTATTTT. Translated, it gives CSASRGASTDTQYF.